A selection of T cell receptor beta chains follows, all from one sample in a study of CD8+ T cells in alopecia areata. Using immunoSEQ multiplex PCR, the repertoire was profiled, and TCRdb retains in-frame clones only, with some absent. The sample shows about 37,000 clones, nearly 55% of them seen only once. Sequences were obtained from CD4+ Tregs sorted from blood. The receptor set was obtained from a human donor with alopecia areata. Both conserved end residues are part of each CDR3. Fields, in order: clone size, J gene, V gene, D gene, CDR3 protein, CDR3 DNA. A D gene is named only where the DNA matches it firmly. The size of a clone is reported for some rows only, either as once, few or many, or as a class for expanded clones.

size: few
J: TRBJ2-7
V: TRBV10-2
D: TRBD2
CDR3: CASSERTSGSSEQYF
DNA: TGCGCCAGCAGTGAGCGGACTAGCGGGAGTAGCGAGCAGTACTTC

size: -
J: TRBJ1-4
V: TRBV4-2
D: -
CDR3: CASSQESGRTNEKLFF
DNA: TGTGCCAGCAGCCAAGAAAGTGGTAGGACTAATGAAAAACTGTTTTTT

size: few
J: TRBJ1-2
V: TRBV7-2
D: TRBD1
CDR3: CASTPRDRGFGYTF
DNA: TGTGCCAGCACCCCCCGGGACAGGGGGTTTGGCTACACCTTC

size: -
J: TRBJ2-1
V: TRBV7-6
D: TRBD1
CDR3: CASSLRQGSSYNEQFF
DNA: TGTGCCAGCAGCCTAAGACAGGGGAGTAGCTACAATGAGCAGTTCTTC

size: -
J: TRBJ1-4
V: TRBV6-5
D: -
CDR3: CASSPQRGGGEKLFF
DNA: TGTGCCAGCAGCCCCCAAAGGGGAGGGGGTGAAAAACTGTTTTTT

size: -
J: TRBJ2-3
V: TRBV20-1
D: -
CDR3: CSRTGSDTQYF
DNA: TGCAGTCGGACGGGTTCAGATACGCAGTATTTT

size: -
J: TRBJ2-1
V: TRBV18
D: -
CDR3: CASSSLNEQFF
DNA: TGTGCCAGCTCATCGTTGAATGAGCAGTTCTTC

size: few
J: TRBJ2-2
V: TRBV7-2
D: -
CDR3: CASRAQNTGELFF
DNA: TGTGCCAGCAGAGCACAAAACACCGGGGAGCTGTTTTTT

size: large
J: TRBJ2-5
V: TRBV18
D: TRBD1
CDR3: CASSPDQGARETQYF
DNA: TGTGCCAGCTCACCAGATCAGGGGGCGCGGGAGACCCAGTACTTC

size: -
J: TRBJ2-5
V: TRBV14
D: TRBD2
CDR3: CASSQEVLAGGRETQYF
DNA: TGTGCCAGCAGCCAAGAGGTCCTAGCGGGAGGAAGAGAGACCCAGTACTTC